This T cell receptor (beta chain) comes out of a study of T cells after yellow fever vaccination. In making TCR cDNA, 5'RACE template switching added a universal primer site and UMIs to it. TCRdb reanalysed the 5' RACE reads using MiXCR and keeps one entry per CDR3 protein. Of approximately 240,000 distinct CDR3 sequences in the sample, roughly 3.7% were seen once. Study-wide findings and caveats: When the response was secondary, it was weaker but reached its peak faster, day 5 versus 15. Any FACS-sorted repertoire could hold abundant clonotypes that contaminate it from the bulk population.

In this sample, this clonotype turned up many times. The antigen remains undetermined. This CDR3 has 13 amino acids. Germline lookup yields CDR1 DFQATT and CDR2 SNEGSKA (reference sequence). The V end lost 5 bases, the J end lost 0 bases, and 8 bases lay between the germline ends. The V and J genes are TRBV20-1 and TRBJ2-1; D is undetermined. The TCR comes from a man aged 18 to 35 who received the YFV17D yellow fever vaccine. The source material was PBMCs, sampled 15 days after the yellow fever booster vaccination. Written as DNA, the CDR3 is TGCAGTGCTCCTCAAAGCTCCTACAATGAGCAGTTCTTC. Translation: CSAPQSSYNEQFF.